The 30 T cell receptor beta chains reported below all come from one sample, sequenced in a study of neurological immune-mediated disorders. TCRdb called the 5' RACE reads again in MiXCR, with one record for every CDR3 protein. The table records roughly 76,000 distinct CDR3 sequences, 13% to 15% of them present only once. The source material was PBMCs. The receptor set was obtained from a woman aged 50 to 65 in good health.

The sample holds many counts of this clonotype. The J gene is TRBJ2-1, the V gene TRBV15; 7 positions match TRBD2. With V trimmed by 10 bases and J by 2 bases, 11 bases remained unmatched. Germline CDR1 LNHNV, CDR2 YYDKDF (reference sequence). CDR3 length equals 15 residues. CDR3 protein: CASARSGNTYNEQFF. The CDR3 nucleotides are TGTGCCAGCGCGAGAAGCGGGAACACCTACAATGAGCAGTTCTTC.

This clonotype was seen many times. V and J are TRBV6-1 and TRBJ2-1; tentatively, D is TRBD2 (5 bases). With 11 bases removed from V and 5 bases from J, the gap between germline ends came to 22 bases. This CDR3 region has 15 residues. Germline CDR1 is MNHNS and CDR2 is SASEGT. The CDR3 reads CAGQEAVHLHNEQFF. Here the CDR3 DNA reads TGTGCCGGGCAGGAGGCGGTCCACTTACACAATGAGCAGTTCTTC.

This clonotype has at least ten counts. V gene TRBV20-1 combines with J gene TRBJ2-7; D assignment may be TRBD1 or TRBD2 (5 bases each). Trimming took off 0 bases at V and 5 bases at J, with 17 bases between the two ends. The CDR3 is 15 residues long. CDR1 and CDR2 from the germline V gene are DFQATT and SNEGSKA (reference sequence). The CDR3 reads CSAREPGTIRHEQYF. DNA for the CDR3: TGCAGTGCTAGAGAGCCCGGGACGATACGACACGAGCAGTACTTC.

This clonotype showed up many times. J is TRBJ2-1 and V is TRBV11-2; D may be TRBD2 (6 bases). Germline values: CDR1 SGHAT, CDR2 FQNNGV. This CDR3 has 17 residues. The ends were cut back, 5 bases at V and 9 bases at J, with 26 bases in the middle. The chain's CDR3 is CASSLSPLATLSGEQFF. CDR3 bases: TGTGCCAGCAGCCTTTCCCCACTAGCTACCTTAAGTGGTGAGCAGTTCTTC.

This clonotype was found many times. The chain uses TRBV28 and TRBJ2-7; TRBD2 matches 15 bases. Trimming at V came to 6 bases and at J to 3 bases, leaving 6 bases not matched to a gene. CDR3 length: 16 amino acids. Looked up from germline, CDR1 is MDHEN and CDR2 is SYDVKM. In DNA, the CDR3 is TGTGCCAGCAGCAAAGCGGGACTAGCGGGGGGCTACGAGCAGTACTTC. Translating it yields CASSKAGLAGGYEQYF.

This clonotype was recorded many times. The chain is built from TRBV7-8 and TRBJ2-7, with 9 bases fitting TRBD2. Germline V gene data show CDR1 as SGHVS and CDR2 as FQNEAQ. There are 15 residues in the CDR3. V shed 5 bases and J 6 bases; nucleotides not matched to a gene: 11. Here the CDR3 reads CASSPSPERGVEQYF. The CDR3 bases are TGTGCCAGCAGCCCTTCCCCCGAGCGGGGGGTCGAGCAGTACTTC. Together with reference TRBV7-8 and TRBJ2-7, the CDR3 gives the full variable domain: GAGVSQSPRYKVAKRGQDVALRCDPISGHVSLFWYQQALGQGPEFLTYFQNEAQLDKSGLPSDRFFAERPEGSVSTLKIQRTQQEDSAVYLCASSPSPERGVEQYFGPGTRLTVT.

This clonotype was counted ten times or more. The chain is built from TRBV28 and TRBJ2-5; D is undetermined. CDR3 length equals 13 residues. From germline, CDR1 is MDHEN and CDR2 SYDVKM. V gave up 1 base and J gave up 7 bases, with 10 bases separating them. The CDR3 nucleotides read TGTGCCAGCAGTTTATCTCGAGTGGGGACCCAGTACTTC. Protein: CASSLSRVGTQYF. The full variable domain, completed using reference TRBV28 and TRBJ2-5, is DVKVTQSSRYLVKRTGEKVFLECVQDMDHENMFWYRQDPGLGLRLIYFSYDVKMKEKGDIPEGYSVSREKKERFSLILESASTNQTSMYLCASSLSRVGTQYFGPGTRLLVL.

This clonotype was counted ten times or more. The chain links TRBV5-5 to TRBJ2-2, with TRBD1 matching over 7 bases. CDR3 length: 15 amino acids. J was trimmed by 4 bases and V by 0 bases; bases with no gene match: 3. Germline CDR1 SGHKS, CDR2 YYEKEE (reference sequence). The CDR3 nucleotides are TGTGCCAGCAGCTTGGTAGGGGGCGGCACCGGGGAGCTGTTTTTT. This encodes CASSLVGGGTGELFF. Based on the CDR3 plus reference TRBV5-5 and TRBJ2-2, the full variable domain is DAGVTQSPTHLIKTRGQQVTLRCSPISGHKSVSWYQQVLGQGPQFIFQYYEKEERGRGNFPDRFSARQFPNYSSELNVNALLLGDSALYLCASSLVGGGTGELFFGEGSRLTVL.

This rearrangement joins TRBV5-1 to TRBJ2-3, with 11 bases that match TRBD1. This CDR3 has 19 residues. Germline lookup yields CDR1 SGHRS and CDR2 YFSETQ. J gave up 1 base and V 7 bases, and 17 bases lay outside the gene matches. The CDR3: CASSKPGQGGRTRTDTQYF. The DNA of the CDR3 is TGCGCCAGCTCTAAACCGGGACAGGGGGGAAGAACTCGCACAGATACGCAGTATTTT.

This clonotype came up many times. The chain couples TRBV10-3 to TRBJ2-2; the match to TRBD2 covers 14 bases. The CDR3 is 17 amino acids. After removal of 7 bases from V and 1 base from J, the junction contained 5 bases not matched to a gene. Germline V CDR1 and CDR2: ENHRY, SYGVKD. The chain's CDR3 is CAIKGTSGGRNTGELFF. As DNA, the CDR3 is TGTGCCATCAAGGGGACTAGCGGGGGCCGGAACACCGGGGAGCTGTTTTTT.

This clonotype was detected ten times or more. This chain connects TRBV11-2 to TRBJ2-3; D is perhaps TRBD2 (6 bases). The CDR3 consists of 14 residues. V dropped 5 bases and J dropped 9 bases, with 18 bases sitting between them. CDR1 and CDR2 from the germline V gene are SGHAT and FQNNGV. CDR3 nucleotide sequence: TGTGCCAGCAGCGAAAGACTAGAGGGGACCACGCAGTATTTT. The encoded protein is CASSERLEGTTQYF.

This clonotype was seen ten or more times. The chain recombines TRBV5-1 with TRBJ2-5; 10 nucleotides line up with TRBD2. This CDR3 is 15 amino acids long. The germline CDR1 and CDR2 sequences are SGHRS and YFSETQ. Losses at the gene ends were 6 bases for V and 3 bases for J; bases not matched to a gene: 8. CDR3 protein: CASTISGRNEETQYF. The CDR3 DNA reads as TGCGCCAGCACCATTAGCGGGAGGAATGAAGAGACCCAGTACTTC.

The chain carries TRBV28 and TRBJ2-3; a weak D match, TRBD1 (5 bases). The CDR3 length is 14 residues. Germline-derived CDR1 and CDR2 are MDHEN and SYDVKM. V lost 10 bases to trimming and J lost 3 bases, with 17 bases between them. CDR3 sequence: CATQGDRVTDTQYF. DNA for the CDR3: TGTGCCACCCAAGGGGATCGGGTTACAGATACGCAGTATTTT.

As concerns this clonotype: It may be a read error: a sequence one base away is much more abundant. The chain links TRBV15 to TRBJ1-5; D is undetermined. CDR3 length equals 15 residues. Germline V gene lookup returns CDR1 LNHNV and CDR2 YYDKDF (reference sequence). CDR3 coding DNA: TGTGCCACCAGCAGAGACAGGAACGGGAATCAGTCCCAGCATTTT. Its protein is CATSRDRNGNQSQHF.

This clonotype was picked up many times. V is TRBV6-2 or TRBV6-3 and J is TRBJ1-2; the match to TRBD1 covers 8 bases. Germline V gene sequence: CDR1 MNHEY, CDR2 SVGEGT. The J segment lost 4 bases and the V segment lost 2 bases, leaving 9 bases of the junction unmatched. The CDR3 runs 16 residues. CDR3: CASSYGGVQGAYGYTF. As DNA, the CDR3 is TGTGCCAGCAGTTACGGAGGGGTCCAGGGGGCCTATGGCTACACCTTC.

At least ten counts were recorded for this clonotype. The gene calls are TRBV20-1 and TRBJ1-5; no reliable D call. V was clipped by 5 bases and J by 0 bases, with 14 bases between them. Germline loops: CDR1 DFQATT, CDR2 SNEGSKA (reference sequence). The CDR3 covers 15 residues. CDR3 DNA sequence: TGCAGTGCTGCGGGGAGGGCTTATAGCAATCAGCCCCAGCATTTT. Amino acid sequence: CSAAGRAYSNQPQHF.

This clonotype was observed many times. The chain combines TRBV5-1 with TRBJ1-1; D is unresolved. CDR3 size: 15 residues. CDR1 and CDR2 (germline): SGHRS, YFSETQ. V was pared by 0 bases and J by 7 bases, with 16 bases between. In nucleotides, the CDR3 is TGCGCCAGCAGCTTGGAGACCCTAGGCAGCGGTGAAGCTTTCTTT. This encodes CASSLETLGSGEAFF.

This clonotype was found a few times. The CDR3 sequence is CASSLRLANSQETQYF. As DNA, the CDR3 is TGTGCCAGCAGCCTAAGACTAGCGAATTCACAAGAGACCCAGTACTTC. This chain joins TRBV4-2 and TRBJ2-5, with TRBD2 matching 8 bases. CDR1 is LGHNA and CDR2 is YNFKEQ in the germline V gene. The ends lost 4 bases at V and 2 bases at J; junction bases unmatched: 9. This CDR3 spans 16 amino acids.

This clonotype was seen at least ten times. The chain is built from TRBV5-1 and TRBJ1-2, with TRBD1 as a possible D gene (5 bases). This CDR3 region has 14 residues. The germline CDR1 and CDR2 sequences are SGHRS and YFSETQ. V gave up 0 bases and J gave up 7 bases, with 13 bases separating them. CDR3 region: CASSLDKGDRGYTF. In DNA form, the CDR3 reads TGCGCCAGCAGCTTGGATAAAGGGGACCGTGGCTACACCTTC.

This clonotype was picked up many times. The V and J genes are TRBV3-1 and TRBJ2-5; TRBD2 might be the D (7 bases). In germline, CDR1 is LGHDT, CDR2 YNNKEL (reference sequence). Trimming removed 4 bases from V and 3 bases from J, with 15 bases in between. The CDR3 covers 15 residues. Written as DNA, the CDR3 is TGTGCCAGCAGCCTTTGGGGGCTAGCGGAAGAGACCCAGTACTTC. It specifies CASSLWGLAEETQYF.

There are many counts of this clonotype. The V and J genes are TRBV5-1 and TRBJ2-1; no clear D. The V gene lost 3 bases and the J gene lost 7 bases, with 8 bases spanning the gap. Germline V gene lookup returns CDR1 SGHRS and CDR2 YFSETQ. This CDR3 is built from 12 residues. The CDR3 protein is CASSSNANEQFF. CDR3 DNA sequence: TGCGCCAGCAGCTCCAACGCTAATGAGCAGTTCTTC.

This clonotype has a count of ten or more. The chain is built from TRBV5-1 and TRBJ2-6; D possibly corresponds to TRBD1 (6 bases). The CDR3 spans 15 residues. The germline V gene has CDR1 SGHRS and CDR2 YFSETQ. The V end was cut by 2 bases, the J end by 2 bases, with 8 bases between. The CDR3 nucleotides read TGCGCCAGCAGCTTAACAGGGCCTGGGGCCAACGTCCTGACTTTC. It specifies CASSLTGPGANVLTF.

This clonotype has a count of ten or more. V gene TRBV29-1 combines with J gene TRBJ2-7; 8 nucleotides match TRBD2. CDR3 size: 14 residues. CDR1 and CDR2 (germline): SQVTM, ANQGSEA. V gave up 4 bases and J gave up 4 bases; unmatched junction bases: 9. CDR3 sequence: CSVGGGRRTYEQYF. The CDR3 bases are TGCAGCGTTGGGGGCGGGAGGAGGACTTACGAGCAGTACTTC.

The gene calls are TRBV14 and TRBJ2-1, with 10 bases that match TRBD1. Germline-derived CDR1 and CDR2 are SGHDN and FVKESK. The CDR3 extends over 11 amino acids. V was pared by 4 bases and J by 12 bases, with 0 bases of the junction left unmatched. The CDR3 loop is CASSRDRGQFF. The DNA for the CDR3 is TGTGCCAGCAGCCGGGACAGGGGGCAGTTCTTC.

In this sample, this clonotype turned up many times. The genes are TRBV7-8 and TRBJ2-6; no definite D call. The germline CDR1 and CDR2 sequences are SGHVS and FQNEAQ. Trimming took 5 bases from V and 4 from J, leaving 9 bases between them. CDR3 length equals 14 residues. The CDR3 DNA reads as TGTGCCAGCAGCCTCCCTCGGGGGGCCAACGTCCTGACTTTC. Amino acids: CASSLPRGANVLTF.

This clonotype was observed at least ten times. The genes are TRBV7-9 and TRBJ2-1; the D is unclear. The germline CDR1 and CDR2 sequences are SEHNR and FQNEAQ (reference sequence). The CDR3 is 15 amino acids. V lost 3 bases and J lost 0, with 9 bases in between. The CDR3 DNA follows: TGTGCCAGCAGCTTCGGCCAGAGCTCCTACAATGAGCAGTTCTTC. This gives the protein CASSFGQSSYNEQFF.

The sample holds one count of this clonotype. V gene TRBV6-6 combines with J gene TRBJ2-7; TRBD2 matches at 7 bases. After removal of 7 bases from V and 2 bases from J, the junction contained 8 bases not matched to a gene. Looked up from germline, CDR1 is MNHNY and CDR2 is SVGAGI (reference sequence). The CDR3 contains 14 residues. The CDR3 DNA reads as TGTGCCAGCAATAAGCGGGGTTTCACCTACGAGCAGTACTTC. Amino acid sequence: CASNKRGFTYEQYF.

This clonotype was picked up many times. The chain recombines TRBV5-1 with TRBJ1-4; TRBD1 matches 7 bases. Germline V gene lookup returns CDR1 SGHRS and CDR2 YFSETQ. The junction had 5 bases not matched to a gene; V was cut back by 3 bases and J by 0 bases. CDR3 length: 16 residues. CDR3 nucleotides: TGCGCCAGCAGCTCGGGACAGCTAGCAACTAATGAAAAACTGTTTTTT. As protein: CASSSGQLATNEKLFF.

At least ten counts were recorded for this clonotype. This chain uses TRBV3-1 with TRBJ1-2, with 7 bases identical to TRBD1. The ends lost 4 bases at V and 4 bases at J; junction bases unmatched: 3. This CDR3 contains 13 residues. The V gene's germline CDR1 is LGHDT and CDR2 YNNKEL (reference sequence). CDR3 protein: CASSLRDSYGYTF. The CDR3 DNA follows: TGTGCCAGCAGCCTCAGGGACAGCTATGGCTACACCTTC. The full variable domain, rest sourced from reference TRBV3-1 and TRBJ1-2, is DTAVSQTPKYLVTQMGNDKSIKCEQNLGHDTMYWYKQDSKKFLKIMFSYNNKELIINETVPNRFSPKSPDKAHLNLHINSLELGDSAVYFCASSLRDSYGYTFGSGTRLTVV.

The chain combines TRBV5-1 with TRBJ1-1; 7 bases fit TRBD1. From germline, CDR1 is SGHRS and CDR2 YFSETQ. Trimming at V came to 0 bases and at J to 4 bases, leaving 9 bases not matched to a gene. CDR3 length equals 16 residues. CDR3 coding DNA: TGCGCCAGCAGCTTGGATGGCAGGGGGTCGGGCACTGAAGCTTTCTTT. It encodes CASSLDGRGSGTEAFF.